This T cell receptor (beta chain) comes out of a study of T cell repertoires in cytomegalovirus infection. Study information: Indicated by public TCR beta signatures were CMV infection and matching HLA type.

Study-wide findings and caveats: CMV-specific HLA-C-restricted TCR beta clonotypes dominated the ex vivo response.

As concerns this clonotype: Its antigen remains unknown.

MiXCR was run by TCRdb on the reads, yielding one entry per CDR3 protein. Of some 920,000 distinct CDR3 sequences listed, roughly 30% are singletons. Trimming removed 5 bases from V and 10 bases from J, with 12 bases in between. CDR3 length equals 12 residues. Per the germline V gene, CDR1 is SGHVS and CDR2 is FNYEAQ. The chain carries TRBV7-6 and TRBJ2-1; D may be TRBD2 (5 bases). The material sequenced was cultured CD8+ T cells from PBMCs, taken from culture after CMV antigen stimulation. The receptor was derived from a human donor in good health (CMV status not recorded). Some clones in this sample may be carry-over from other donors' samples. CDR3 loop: CASSGFSGEQFF. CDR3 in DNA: TGTGCCAGCAGCGGATTTTCGGGGGAGCAGTTCTTC.